This TCR beta chain was captured by sequencing in a study of blood T cell repertoires in COVID-19. Whole-study context: The United States, Italy and Spain were the sources of the acute and convalescent COVID-19 samples. Sources were T cells, B-cell-depleted T cells, or PBMCs; the material itself was cDNA or gDNA.

Trimming removed 7 bases from V and 0 bases from J, with 4 bases in between. The CDR3 length is 12 residues. Original methodology: Reference gene primer amplification in the assay estimated nucleated cell counts. TCRdb's table, derived via immunoSEQ multiplex PCR, lists solely in-frame clones and lacks some. V and J calls and clone size follow that table, whereas D and trimming were derived from the DNA. This sample carries some 300,000 clones, around nine tenths of them seen once, and the ten largest clones take around 1.2%. The rearrangement uses TRBV12-3 or TRBV12-4 and TRBJ1-5; D is unresolved. The sequence came from a man aged 70-80 years with acute or convalescent COVID-19. The sequencing input was peripheral blood. The CDR3 sequence is CASTNSNQPQHF. The CDR3 DNA sequence: TGTGCCAGCACTAATAGCAATCAGCCCCAGCATTTT.